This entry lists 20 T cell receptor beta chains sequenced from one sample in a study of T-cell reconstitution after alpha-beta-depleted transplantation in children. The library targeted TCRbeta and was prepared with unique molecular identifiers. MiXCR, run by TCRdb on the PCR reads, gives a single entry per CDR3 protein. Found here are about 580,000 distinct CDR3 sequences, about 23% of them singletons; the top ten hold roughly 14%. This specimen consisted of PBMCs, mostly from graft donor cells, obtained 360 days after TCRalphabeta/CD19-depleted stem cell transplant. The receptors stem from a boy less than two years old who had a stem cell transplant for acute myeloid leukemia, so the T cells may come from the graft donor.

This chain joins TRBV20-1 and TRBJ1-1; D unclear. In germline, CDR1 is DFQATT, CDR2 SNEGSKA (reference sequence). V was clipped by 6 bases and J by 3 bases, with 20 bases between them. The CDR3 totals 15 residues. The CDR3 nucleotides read TGCAGTGCAACTGACACCACCGAAGTGGACACTGAAGCTTTCTTT. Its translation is CSATDTTEVDTEAFF.

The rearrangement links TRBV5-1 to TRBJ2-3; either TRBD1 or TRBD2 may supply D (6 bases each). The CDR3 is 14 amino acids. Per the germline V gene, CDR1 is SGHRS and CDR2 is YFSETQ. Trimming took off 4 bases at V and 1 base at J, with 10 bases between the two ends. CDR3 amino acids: CASSGGRGTDTQYF. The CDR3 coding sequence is TGCGCCAGCAGCGGGGGGCGCGGCACAGATACGCAGTATTTT.

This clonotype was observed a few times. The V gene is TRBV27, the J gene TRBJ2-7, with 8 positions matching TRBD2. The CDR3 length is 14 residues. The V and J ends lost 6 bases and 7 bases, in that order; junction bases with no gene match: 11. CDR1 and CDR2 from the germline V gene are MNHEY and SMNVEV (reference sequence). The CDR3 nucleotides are TGTGCCAGCAGCATAGCGGGGCTTTCCTGGGAGCAGTACTTC. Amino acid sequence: CASSIAGLSWEQYF.

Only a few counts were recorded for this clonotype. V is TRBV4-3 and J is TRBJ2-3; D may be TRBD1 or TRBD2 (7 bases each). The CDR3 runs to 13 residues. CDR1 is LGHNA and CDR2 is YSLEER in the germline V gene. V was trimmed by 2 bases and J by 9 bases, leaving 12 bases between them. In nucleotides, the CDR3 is TGCGCCAGCAGCCAACAGGGGGGGAGGACGCAGTATTTT. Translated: CASSQQGGRTQYF.

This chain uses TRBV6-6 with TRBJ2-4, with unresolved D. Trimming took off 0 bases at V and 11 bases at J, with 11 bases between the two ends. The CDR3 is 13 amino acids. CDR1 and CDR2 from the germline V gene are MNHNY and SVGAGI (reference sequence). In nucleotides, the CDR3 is TGTGCCAGCAGTTACTCGGCAGATTCCCTTCAGTACTTC. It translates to CASSYSADSLQYF.

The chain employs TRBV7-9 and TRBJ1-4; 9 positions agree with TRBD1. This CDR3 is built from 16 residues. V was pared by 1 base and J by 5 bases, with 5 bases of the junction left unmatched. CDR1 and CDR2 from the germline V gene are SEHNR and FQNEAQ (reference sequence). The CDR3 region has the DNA TGTGCCAGCAGCTTAGGGTCCGGGACAGGGAATGAAAAACTGTTTTTT. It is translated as CASSLGSGTGNEKLFF.

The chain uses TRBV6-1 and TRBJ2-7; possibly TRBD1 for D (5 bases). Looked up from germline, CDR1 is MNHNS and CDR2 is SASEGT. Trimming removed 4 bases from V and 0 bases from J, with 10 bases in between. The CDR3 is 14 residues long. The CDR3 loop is CASSGHRSSYEQYV. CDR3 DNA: TGTGCCAGCAGTGGCCACAGGTCCTCCTACGAGCAGTACGTC.

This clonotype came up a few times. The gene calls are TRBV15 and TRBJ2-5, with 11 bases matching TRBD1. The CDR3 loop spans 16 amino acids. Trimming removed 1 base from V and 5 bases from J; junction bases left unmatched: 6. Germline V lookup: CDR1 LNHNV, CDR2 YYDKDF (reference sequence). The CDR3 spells CATSRGGQGVMETQYF. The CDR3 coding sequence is TGTGCCACCAGCAGAGGGGGACAGGGGGTTATGGAGACCCAGTACTTC.

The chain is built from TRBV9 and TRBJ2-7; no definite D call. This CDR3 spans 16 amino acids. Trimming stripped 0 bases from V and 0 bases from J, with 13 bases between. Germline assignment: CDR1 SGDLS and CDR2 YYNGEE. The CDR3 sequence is CASSVVAGSSSYEQYF. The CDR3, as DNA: TGTGCCAGCAGCGTAGTAGCTGGGTCCAGCTCCTACGAGCAGTACTTC.

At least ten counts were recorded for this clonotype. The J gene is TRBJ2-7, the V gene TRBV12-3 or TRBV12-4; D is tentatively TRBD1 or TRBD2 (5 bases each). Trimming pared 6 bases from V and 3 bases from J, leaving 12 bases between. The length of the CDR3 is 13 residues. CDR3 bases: TGTGCCAGCAGGGGGGTACCCCGCTACGAGCAGTACTTC. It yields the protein CASRGVPRYEQYF.

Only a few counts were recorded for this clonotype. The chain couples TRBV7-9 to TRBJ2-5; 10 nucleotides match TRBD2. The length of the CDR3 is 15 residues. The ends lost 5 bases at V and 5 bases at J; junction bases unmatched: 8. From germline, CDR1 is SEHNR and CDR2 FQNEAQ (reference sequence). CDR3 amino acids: CASSPPAGGPETQYF. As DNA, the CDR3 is TGTGCCAGCAGCCCACCAGCGGGGGGGCCCGAGACCCAGTACTTC.

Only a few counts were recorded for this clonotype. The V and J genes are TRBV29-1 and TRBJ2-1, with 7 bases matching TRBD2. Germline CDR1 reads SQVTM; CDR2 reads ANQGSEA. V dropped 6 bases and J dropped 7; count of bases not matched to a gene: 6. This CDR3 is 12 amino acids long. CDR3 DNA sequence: TGCAGCGTCTGGACTAGTTGGAATGAGCAGTTCTTC. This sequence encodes CSVWTSWNEQFF.

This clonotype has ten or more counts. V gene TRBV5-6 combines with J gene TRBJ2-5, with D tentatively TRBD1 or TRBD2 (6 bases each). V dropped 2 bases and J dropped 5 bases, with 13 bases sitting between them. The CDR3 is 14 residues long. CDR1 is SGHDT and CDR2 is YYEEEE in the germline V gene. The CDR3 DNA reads TGTGCCAGCAGCTTCCGGGGGCCCGGGGAGACCCAGTACTTC. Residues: CASSFRGPGETQYF. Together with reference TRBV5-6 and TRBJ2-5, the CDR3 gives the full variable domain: DAGVTQSPTHLIKTRGQQVTLRCSPKSGHDTVSWYQQALGQGPQFIFQYYEEEERQRGNFPDRFSGHQFPNYSSELNVNALLLGDSALYLCASSFRGPGETQYFGPGTRLLVL.

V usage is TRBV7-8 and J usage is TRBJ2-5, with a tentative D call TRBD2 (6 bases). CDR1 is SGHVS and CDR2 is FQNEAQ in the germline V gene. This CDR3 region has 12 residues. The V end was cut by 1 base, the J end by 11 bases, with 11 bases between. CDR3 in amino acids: CASSLGDSRQYF. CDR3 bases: TGTGCCAGCAGCTTAGGGGACTCGAGGCAGTACTTC.

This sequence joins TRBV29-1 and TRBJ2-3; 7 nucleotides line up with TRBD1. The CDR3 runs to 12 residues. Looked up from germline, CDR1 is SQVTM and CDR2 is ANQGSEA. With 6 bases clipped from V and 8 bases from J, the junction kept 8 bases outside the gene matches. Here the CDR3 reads CSVHRGQGTQYF. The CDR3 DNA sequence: TGCAGCGTCCACAGGGGCCAGGGTACGCAGTATTTT.

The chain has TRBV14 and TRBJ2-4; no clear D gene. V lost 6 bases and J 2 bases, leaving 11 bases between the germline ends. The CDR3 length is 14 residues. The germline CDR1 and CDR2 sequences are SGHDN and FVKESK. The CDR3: CASSDVTTKNIQYF. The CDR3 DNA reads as TGTGCCAGCAGTGATGTGACGACCAAAAACATTCAGTACTTC.

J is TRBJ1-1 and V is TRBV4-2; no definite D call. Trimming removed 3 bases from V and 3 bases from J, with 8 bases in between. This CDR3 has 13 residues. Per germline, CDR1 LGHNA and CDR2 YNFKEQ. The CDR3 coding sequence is TGTGCCAGCAGCCAGGCAGTAGACACTGAAGCTTTCTTT. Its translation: CASSQAVDTEAFF.

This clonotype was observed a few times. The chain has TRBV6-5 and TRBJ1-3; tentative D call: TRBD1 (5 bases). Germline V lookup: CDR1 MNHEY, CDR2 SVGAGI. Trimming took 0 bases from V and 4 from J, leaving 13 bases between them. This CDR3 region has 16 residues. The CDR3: CASSYSNQGGGNTIYF. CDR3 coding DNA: TGTGCCAGCAGTTACTCGAATCAGGGAGGCGGAAACACCATATATTTT.

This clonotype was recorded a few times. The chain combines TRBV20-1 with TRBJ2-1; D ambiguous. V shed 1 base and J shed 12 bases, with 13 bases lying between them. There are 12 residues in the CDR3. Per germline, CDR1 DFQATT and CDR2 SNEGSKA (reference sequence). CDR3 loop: CSARVKAAPQFF. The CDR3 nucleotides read TGCAGTGCTAGAGTTAAGGCTGCACCGCAGTTCTTC.

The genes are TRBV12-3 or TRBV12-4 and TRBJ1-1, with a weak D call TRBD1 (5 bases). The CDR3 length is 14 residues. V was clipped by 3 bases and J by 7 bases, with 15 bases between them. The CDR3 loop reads CASSLGRLVSEAFF. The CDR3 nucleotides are TGTGCCAGCAGTTTGGGACGGTTGGTCAGTGAAGCTTTCTTT.